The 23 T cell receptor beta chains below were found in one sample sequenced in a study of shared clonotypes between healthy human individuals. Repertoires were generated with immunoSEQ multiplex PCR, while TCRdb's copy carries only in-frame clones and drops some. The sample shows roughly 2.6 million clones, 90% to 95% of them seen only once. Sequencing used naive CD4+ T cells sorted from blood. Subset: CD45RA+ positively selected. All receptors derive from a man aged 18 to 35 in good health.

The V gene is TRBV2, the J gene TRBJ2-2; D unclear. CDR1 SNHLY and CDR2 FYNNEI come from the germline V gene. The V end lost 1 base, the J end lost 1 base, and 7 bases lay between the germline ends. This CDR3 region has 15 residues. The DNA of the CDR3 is TGTGCCAGCAGTGAAGTTTGGAAGAACACCGGGGAGCTGTTTTTT. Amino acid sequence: CASSEVWKNTGELFF.

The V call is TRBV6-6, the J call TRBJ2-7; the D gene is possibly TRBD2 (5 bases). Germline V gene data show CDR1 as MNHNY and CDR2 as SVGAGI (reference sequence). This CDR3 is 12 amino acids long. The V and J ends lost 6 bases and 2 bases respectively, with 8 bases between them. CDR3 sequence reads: CASSRGAYEQYF. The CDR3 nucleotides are TGTGCCAGCAGCCGGGGTGCCTACGAGCAGTACTTC.

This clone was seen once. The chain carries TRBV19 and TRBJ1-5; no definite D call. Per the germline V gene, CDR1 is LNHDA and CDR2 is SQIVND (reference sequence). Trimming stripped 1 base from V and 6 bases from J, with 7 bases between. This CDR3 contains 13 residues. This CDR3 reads CASSIGVSQPQHF. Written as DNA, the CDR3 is TGTGCCAGTAGTATAGGAGTCTCTCAGCCCCAGCATTTT. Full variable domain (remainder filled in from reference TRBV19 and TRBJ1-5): DGGITQSPKYLFRKEGQNVTLSCEQNLNHDAMYWYRQDPGQGLRLIYYSQIVNDFQKGDIAEGYSVSREKKESFPLTVTSAQKNPTAFYLCASSIGVSQPQHFGDGTRLSIL.

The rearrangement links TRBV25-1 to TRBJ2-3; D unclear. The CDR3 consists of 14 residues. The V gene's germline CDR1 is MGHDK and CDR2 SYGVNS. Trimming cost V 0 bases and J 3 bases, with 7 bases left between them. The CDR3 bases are TGTGCCAGCAGTGAATATGGCGTTACAGATACGCAGTATTTT. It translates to CASSEYGVTDTQYF.

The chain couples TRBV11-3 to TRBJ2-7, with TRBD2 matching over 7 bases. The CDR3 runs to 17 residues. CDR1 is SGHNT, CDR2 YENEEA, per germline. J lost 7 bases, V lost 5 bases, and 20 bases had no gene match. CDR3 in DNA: TGTGCCAGCAGCCCAGGAGCTGGTCGCGGGAGCTTCGAAGAGCAGTACTTC. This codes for CASSPGAGRGSFEEQYF. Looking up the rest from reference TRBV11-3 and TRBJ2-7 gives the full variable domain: EAGVVQSPRYKIIEKKQPVAFWCNPISGHNTLYWYLQNLGQGPELLIRYENEEAVDDSQLPKDRFSAERLKGVDSTLKIQPAELGDSAVYLCASSPGAGRGSFEEQYFGPGTRLTVT.

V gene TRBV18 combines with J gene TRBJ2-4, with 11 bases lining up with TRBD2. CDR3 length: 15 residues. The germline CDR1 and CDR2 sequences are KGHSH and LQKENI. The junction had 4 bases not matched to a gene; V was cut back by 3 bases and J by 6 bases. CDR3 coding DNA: TGTGCCAGCTCACCGCCCGGGACTAGCGGAAACATTCAGTACTTC. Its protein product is CASSPPGTSGNIQYF.

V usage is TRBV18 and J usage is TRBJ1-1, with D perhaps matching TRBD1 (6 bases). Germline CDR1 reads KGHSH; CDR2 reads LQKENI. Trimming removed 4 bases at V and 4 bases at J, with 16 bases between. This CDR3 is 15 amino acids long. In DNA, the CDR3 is TGTGCCAGCTCACTCGCACAGGGTTTCGGCACTGAAGCTTTCTTT. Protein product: CASSLAQGFGTEAFF.

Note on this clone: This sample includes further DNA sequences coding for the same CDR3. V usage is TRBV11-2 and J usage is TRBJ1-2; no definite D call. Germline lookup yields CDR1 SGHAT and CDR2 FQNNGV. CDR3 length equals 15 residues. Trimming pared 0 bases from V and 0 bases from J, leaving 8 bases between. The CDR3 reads CASSLEGLANYGYTF. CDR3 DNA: TGTGCCAGCAGCTTAGAGGGTTTGGCTAACTATGGCTACACCTTC. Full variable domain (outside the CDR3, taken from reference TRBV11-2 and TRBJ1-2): EAGVAQSPRYKIIEKRQSVAFWCNPISGHATLYWYQQILGQGPKLLIQFQNNGVVDDSQLPKDRFSAERLKGVDSTLKIQPAKLEDSAVYLCASSLEGLANYGYTFGSGTRLTVV.

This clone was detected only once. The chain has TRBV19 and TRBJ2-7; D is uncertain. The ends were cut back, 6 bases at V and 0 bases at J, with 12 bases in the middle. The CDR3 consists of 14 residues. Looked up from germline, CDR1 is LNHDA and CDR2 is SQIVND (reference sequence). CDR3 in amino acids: CASSRQISSYEQYF. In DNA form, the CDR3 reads TGTGCCAGTAGCAGGCAAATTAGCTCCTACGAGCAGTACTTC.

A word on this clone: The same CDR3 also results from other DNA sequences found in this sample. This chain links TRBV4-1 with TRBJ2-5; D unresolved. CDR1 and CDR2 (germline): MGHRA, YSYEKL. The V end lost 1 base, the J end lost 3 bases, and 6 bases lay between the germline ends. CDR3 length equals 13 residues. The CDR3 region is CASSQAGEETQYF. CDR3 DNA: TGCGCCAGCAGCCAAGCGGGCGAAGAGACCCAGTACTTC.

CDR3 in DNA: TGTGCCAGCAGTGAAGGGAGTCACAGGGGGGGTACCACAGATACGCAGTATTTT. Translated: CASSEGSHRGGTTDTQYF. This rearrangement joins TRBV2 to TRBJ2-3; D is possibly TRBD1 (8 bases). Trimming left V 1 base short and J 2 bases short, with 19 bases between. The CDR3 is made up of 18 amino acids. Germline values: CDR1 SNHLY, CDR2 FYNNEI. The full variable domain, with the rest looked up from reference TRBV2 and TRBJ2-3, is EPEVTQTPSHQVTQMGQEVILRCVPISNHLYFYWYRQILGQKVEFLVSFYNNEISEKSEIFDDQFSVERPDGSNFTLKIRSTKLEDSAMYFCASSEGSHRGGTTDTQYFGPGTRLTVL.

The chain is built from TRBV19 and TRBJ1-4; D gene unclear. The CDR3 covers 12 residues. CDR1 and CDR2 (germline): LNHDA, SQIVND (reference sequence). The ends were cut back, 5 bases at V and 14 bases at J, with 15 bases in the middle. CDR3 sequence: CASSPDFLVLFF. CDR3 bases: TGTGCCAGTAGTCCGGATTTTTTAGTTCTGTTTTTT.

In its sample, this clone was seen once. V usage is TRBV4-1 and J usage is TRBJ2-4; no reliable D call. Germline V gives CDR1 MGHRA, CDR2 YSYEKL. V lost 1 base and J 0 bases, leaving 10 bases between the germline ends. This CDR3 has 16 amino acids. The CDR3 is CASSQAFDLAKNIQYF. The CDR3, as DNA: TGCGCCAGCAGCCAAGCCTTCGACTTAGCCAAAAACATTCAGTACTTC.

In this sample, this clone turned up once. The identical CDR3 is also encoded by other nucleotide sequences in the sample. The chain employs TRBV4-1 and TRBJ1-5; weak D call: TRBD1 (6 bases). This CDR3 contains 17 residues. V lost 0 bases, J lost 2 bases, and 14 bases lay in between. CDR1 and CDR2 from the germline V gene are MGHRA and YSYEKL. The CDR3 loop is CASSQEGGGGGNQPQHF. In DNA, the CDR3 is TGCGCCAGCAGCCAAGAAGGGGGAGGCGGGGGCAATCAGCCCCAGCATTTT.

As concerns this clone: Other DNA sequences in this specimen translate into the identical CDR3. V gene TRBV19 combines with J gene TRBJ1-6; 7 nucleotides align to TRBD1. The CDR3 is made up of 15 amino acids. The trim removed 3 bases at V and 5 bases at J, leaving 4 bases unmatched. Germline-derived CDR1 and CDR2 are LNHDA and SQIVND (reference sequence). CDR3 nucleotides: TGTGCCAGTAGTATTCGACAGGGTGATAATTCACCCCTCCACTTT. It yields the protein CASSIRQGDNSPLHF.

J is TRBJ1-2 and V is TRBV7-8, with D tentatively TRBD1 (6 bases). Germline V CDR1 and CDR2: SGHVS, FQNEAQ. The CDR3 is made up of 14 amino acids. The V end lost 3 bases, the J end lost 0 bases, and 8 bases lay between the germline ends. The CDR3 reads CASSLTGSNYGYTF. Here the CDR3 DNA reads TGTGCCAGCAGCTTGACAGGCTCTAACTATGGCTACACCTTC.

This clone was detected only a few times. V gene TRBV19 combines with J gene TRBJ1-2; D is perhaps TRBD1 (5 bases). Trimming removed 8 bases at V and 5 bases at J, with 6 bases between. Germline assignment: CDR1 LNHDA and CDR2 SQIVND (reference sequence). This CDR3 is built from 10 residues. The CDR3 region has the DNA TGTGCCAGTGGGGCATATGGCTACACCTTC. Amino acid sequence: CASGAYGYTF.

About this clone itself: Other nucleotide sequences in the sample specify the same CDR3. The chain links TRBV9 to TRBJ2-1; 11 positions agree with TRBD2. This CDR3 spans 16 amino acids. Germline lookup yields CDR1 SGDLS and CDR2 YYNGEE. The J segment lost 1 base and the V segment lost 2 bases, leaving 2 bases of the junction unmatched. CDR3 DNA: TGTGCCAGCAGCGTTAGCGGGGGGGCATCCTACAATGAGCAGTTCTTC. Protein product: CASSVSGGASYNEQFF. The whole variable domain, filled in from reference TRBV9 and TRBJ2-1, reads DSGVTQTPKHLITATGQRVTLRCSPRSGDLSVYWYQQSLDQGLQFLIQYYNGEERAKGNILERFSAQQFPDLHSELNLSSLELGDSALYFCASSVSGGASYNEQFFGPGTRLTVL.

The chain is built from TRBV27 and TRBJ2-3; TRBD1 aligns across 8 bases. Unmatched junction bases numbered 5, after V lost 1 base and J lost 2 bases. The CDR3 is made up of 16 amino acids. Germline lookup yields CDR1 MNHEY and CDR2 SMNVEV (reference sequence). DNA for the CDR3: TGTGCCAGCAGTTTATACAGGGGGGCCTACACAGATACGCAGTATTTT. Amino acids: CASSLYRGAYTDTQYF.

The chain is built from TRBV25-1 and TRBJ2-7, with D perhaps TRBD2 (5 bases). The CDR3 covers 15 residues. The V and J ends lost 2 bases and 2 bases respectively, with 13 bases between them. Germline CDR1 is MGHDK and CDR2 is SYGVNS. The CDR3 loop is CASSEVGGLAYEQYF. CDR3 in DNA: TGTGCCAGCAGTGAAGTGGGCGGGTTAGCCTACGAGCAGTACTTC.

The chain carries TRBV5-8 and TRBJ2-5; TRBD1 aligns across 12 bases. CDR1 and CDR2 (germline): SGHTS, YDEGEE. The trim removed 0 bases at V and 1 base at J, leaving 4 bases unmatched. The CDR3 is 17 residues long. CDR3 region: CASSLAGTGGSQETQYF. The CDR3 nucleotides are TGTGCCAGCAGCTTGGCCGGGACAGGGGGCTCCCAAGAGACCCAGTACTTC. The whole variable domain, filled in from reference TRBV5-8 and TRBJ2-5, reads EAGVTQSPTHLIKTRGQQATLRCSPISGHTSVYWYQQALGLGLQFLLWYDEGEERNRGNFPPRFSGRQFPNYSSELNVNALELEDSALYLCASSLAGTGGSQETQYFGPGTRLLVL.

The CDR3 loop is CASSPQGTEFEQFF. CDR3 DNA sequence: TGTGCCAGCTCACCACAAGGGACAGAGTTTGAGCAGTTCTTC. V gene TRBV18 combines with J gene TRBJ2-1, with TRBD1 identical over 7 bases. Germline V gives CDR1 KGHSH, CDR2 LQKENI. CDR3 size: 14 residues. The V segment lost 1 base and the J segment 9 bases; nucleotides outside the gene matches: 6.

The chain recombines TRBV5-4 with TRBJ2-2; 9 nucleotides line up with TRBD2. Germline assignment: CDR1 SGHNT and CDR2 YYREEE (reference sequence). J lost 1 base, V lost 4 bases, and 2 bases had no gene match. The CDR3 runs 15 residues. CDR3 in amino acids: CASSPTSGNTGELFF. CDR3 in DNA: TGTGCCAGCAGCCCGACTAGCGGGAACACCGGGGAGCTGTTTTTT. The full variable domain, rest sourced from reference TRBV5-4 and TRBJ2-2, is ETGVTQSPTHLIKTRGQQVTLRCSSQSGHNTVSWYQQALGQGPQFIFQYYREEENGRGNFPPRFSGLQFPNYSSELNVNALELDDSALYLCASSPTSGNTGELFFGEGSRLTVL.